These 32 T cell receptor beta chains came from one sample sequenced in a study of OX40 agonist ivuxolimab in advanced cancers. Only in-frame clones appear in the TCRdb table, and some are missing; sequencing was by immunoSEQ multiplex PCR. The data contain roughly 60,000 clones, around 90% of them singletons. Specimen: CD4+ or CD8+ T cells sorted from blood, collected in a trial of the OX40 agonist ivuxolimab. These receptors were collected from an adult with an advanced solid tumor such as melanoma, head and neck, liver or kidney cancer.

This sequence joins TRBV11-2 and TRBJ1-2; D is unresolved. Germline CDR1 is SGHAT and CDR2 is FQNNGV. V lost 10 bases, J lost 5 bases, and 20 bases lay in between. This CDR3 has 14 amino acids. CDR3 residues: CATLSPGPGYGYTF. CDR3 bases: TGTGCCACCCTCTCCCCGGGCCCCGGGTATGGCTACACCTTC.

The chain employs TRBV1 and TRBJ1-5. TRBV1 is a pseudogene segment. This CDR3 region has 17 residues. CDR3 in DNA: TGCACCAGCAGCCAAGATGTAGGAAGCAGGGAGGGTCAGCCCCAGCATTTT. This codes for CTSSQDVGSREGQPQHF.

This clone was seen once. The chain links TRBV7-9 to TRBJ2-7; D gene ambiguous. V gave up 5 bases and J gave up 0 bases, with 17 bases separating them. The CDR3 totals 16 residues. CDR1 SEHNR and CDR2 FQNEAQ come from the germline V gene (reference sequence). CDR3 sequence (DNA): TGTGCCAGCAGCACAACTTGGACCGATAGCTCCTACGAGCAGTACTTC. As protein: CASSTTWTDSSYEQYF.

The chain combines TRBV19 with TRBJ2-7; D not certain. V lost 6 bases, J lost 4 bases, and 19 bases lay in between. The germline gives CDR1 LNHDA, CDR2 SQIVND (reference sequence). This CDR3 spans 15 amino acids. Here the CDR3 DNA reads TGTGCCAGTAGACGCACCGGGTCCAGTCGATACGAGCAGTACTTC. It specifies CASRRTGSSRYEQYF.

This rearrangement joins TRBV9 to TRBJ2-3; the match to TRBD2 covers 10 bases. Germline V lookup: CDR1 SGDLS, CDR2 YYNGEE. There are 16 residues in the CDR3. V lost 0 bases and J lost 1; bases outside the gene matches: 2. The CDR3 sequence: CASSVDLAGGTDTQYF. Written as DNA, the CDR3 is TGTGCCAGCAGCGTAGACCTAGCGGGAGGCACAGATACGCAGTATTTT.

This clone was detected a few times. The rearrangement links TRBV7-2 to TRBJ2-1; perhaps D is TRBD1 or TRBD2 (6 bases each). The CDR3 loop spans 17 amino acids. Germline V gene data show CDR1 as SGHTA and CDR2 as FQGNSA. V lost 0 bases, J lost 1 base, and 13 bases lay in between. The CDR3 nucleotides read TGTGCCAGCAGCTTAGCGTGGACGGGGGCATCCTACAATGAGCAGTTCTTC. Encoded protein: CASSLAWTGASYNEQFF.

The rearrangement joins TRBV5-1 to TRBJ2-3, with D perhaps matching TRBD1 (6 bases). The V gene lost 0 bases and the J gene lost 5 bases, with 16 bases spanning the gap. Germline V gene lookup returns CDR1 SGHRS and CDR2 YFSETQ. The length of the CDR3 is 16 residues. Written as DNA, the CDR3 is TGCGCCAGCAGCTTGGAGGCCCTAGGGGGTATAGATACGCAGTATTTT. It specifies CASSLEALGGIDTQYF.

The chain has TRBV7-9 and TRBJ1-1; D unclear. Per germline, CDR1 SEHNR and CDR2 FQNEAQ (reference sequence). The CDR3 covers 13 residues. Deletions cut 1 base from V and 5 bases from J, with 8 bases between. The CDR3 region is CASSLGHATEAFF. CDR3 nucleotide sequence: TGTGCCAGCAGCTTAGGGCACGCTACTGAAGCTTTCTTT.

The chain joins TRBV27 to TRBJ2-1, with TRBD1 as a possible D gene (6 bases). V was shortened by 3 bases and J by 7 bases, with 13 bases between the two germline ends. The CDR3 sequence is 14 residues long. In germline, CDR1 is MNHEY, CDR2 SMNVEV (reference sequence). CDR3 in DNA: TGTGCCAGCAGTTTGAGGGGGAGTGGAAATGAGCAGTTCTTC. As protein: CASSLRGSGNEQFF.

The gene calls are TRBV29-1 and TRBJ1-2, with D perhaps matching TRBD1 (6 bases). V gave up 5 bases and J gave up 7 bases, with 17 bases separating them. The CDR3 consists of 13 residues. Germline assignment: CDR1 SQVTM and CDR2 ANQGSEA. The CDR3 region has the DNA TGCAGCGTTAACTACGGTTCAGGGGCTGGCTACACCTTC. This sequence encodes CSVNYGSGAGYTF.

V is TRBV4-2 and J is TRBJ2-3; the D is unclear. The V end was cut by 7 bases, the J end by 2 bases, with 13 bases between. The V gene's germline CDR1 is LGHNA and CDR2 YNFKEQ. The CDR3 is 14 residues long. In DNA, the CDR3 is TGTGCCAGCAAGCTGGGGTTATTCACAGATACGCAGTATTTT. As protein: CASKLGLFTDTQYF.

This rearrangement joins TRBV9 to TRBJ2-1, with 9 bases lining up with TRBD2. With 7 bases clipped from V and 6 bases from J, the junction kept 11 bases outside the gene matches. CDR1 is SGDLS, CDR2 YYNGEE, per germline. The CDR3 has 15 residues. This CDR3 is CASADGTSSGNEQFF. CDR3 nucleotides: TGTGCCAGCGCAGACGGGACTAGCTCCGGCAATGAGCAGTTCTTC.

The rearrangement uses TRBV6-5 and TRBJ2-3, with unresolved D. V lost 4 bases to trimming and J lost 5 bases, with 7 bases between them. Germline V gene lookup returns CDR1 MNHEY and CDR2 SVGAGI. This CDR3 spans 12 amino acids. The CDR3 DNA follows: TGTGCCAGCAGTTTCCCTCAAGATACGCAGTATTTT. The encoded protein is CASSFPQDTQYF.

The rearrangement joins TRBV4-1 to TRBJ2-1, with a possible D match to TRBD2 (6 bases). CDR3 size: 11 residues. Trimming took off 3 bases at V and 13 bases at J, with 10 bases between the two ends. CDR1 and CDR2 from the germline V gene are MGHRA and YSYEKL. This CDR3 reads CASSHPGVQFF. Written as DNA, the CDR3 is TGCGCCAGCAGCCACCCGGGGGTTCAGTTCTTC.

V gene TRBV27 combines with J gene TRBJ2-7; D is undetermined. The germline CDR1 and CDR2 sequences are MNHEY and SMNVEV (reference sequence). The CDR3 loop spans 13 amino acids. Trimming pared 0 bases from V and 5 bases from J, leaving 8 bases between. The CDR3 is CASSLSQIHEQYF. The DNA of the CDR3 is TGTGCCAGCAGTTTATCCCAAATACACGAGCAGTACTTC.

This clone has a single count. V and J are TRBV25-1 and TRBJ2-7; D might be TRBD2 (7 bases). Per germline, CDR1 MGHDK and CDR2 SYGVNS. This CDR3 is 18 amino acids long. Trimming pared 11 bases from V and 6 bases from J, leaving 35 bases between. The CDR3 loop reads CAVSYQGMLAARSGEQYF. CDR3 coding DNA: TGTGCCGTATCCTATCAGGGGATGCTAGCGGCCCGGTCGGGCGAGCAGTACTTC.

The chain is built from TRBV4-3 and TRBJ2-7, with 7 nucleotides matching TRBD1. Losses at the gene ends were 1 base for V and 2 bases for J; bases not matched to a gene: 5. Germline V CDR1 and CDR2: LGHNA, YSLEER. CDR3 length: 15 residues. CDR3 protein: CASSQASQGAYEQYF. CDR3 sequence (DNA): TGCGCCAGCAGCCAAGCCTCCCAGGGGGCCTACGAGCAGTACTTC.

The chain carries TRBV7-8 and TRBJ2-1, with no clear D. Per the germline V gene, CDR1 is SGHVS and CDR2 is FQNEAQ. Trimming took 2 bases from V and 8 from J, leaving 4 bases between them. The CDR3 spans 11 residues. In DNA form, the CDR3 reads TGTGCCAGCAGCTTACTGGATGAGCAGTTCTTC. This gives the protein CASSLLDEQFF.

The chain is built from TRBV7-9 and TRBJ2-7, with 7 bases aligning to TRBD1. From germline, CDR1 is SEHNR and CDR2 FQNEAQ (reference sequence). J gave up 3 bases and V 4 bases, and 6 bases lay outside the gene matches. There are 14 residues in the CDR3. The CDR3 loop reads CASSSPDRFYEQYF. The CDR3 DNA reads TGTGCCAGCAGCTCTCCGGACAGGTTCTACGAGCAGTACTTC.

This chain links TRBV5-5 with TRBJ2-7; D may match TRBD1 or TRBD2 (5 bases each). Germline CDR1 and CDR2: SGHKS and YYEKEE (reference sequence). V lost 4 bases to trimming and J lost 7 bases, with 24 bases between them. There are 16 residues in the CDR3. The chain's CDR3 is CASSLNPGRGGGEQYF. Here the CDR3 DNA reads TGTGCCAGCAGCCTAAATCCCGGCCGGGGCGGCGGGGAGCAGTACTTC.

The CDR3 sequence is CASSLFLGSEQFF. In DNA, the CDR3 is TGTGCCAGCAGTTTATTTCTAGGCAGTGAGCAGTTCTTC. The gene calls are TRBV27 and TRBJ2-1; no reliable D call. This CDR3 contains 13 residues. Trimming pared 1 base from V and 9 bases from J, leaving 10 bases between. Per the germline V gene, CDR1 is MNHEY and CDR2 is SMNVEV (reference sequence).

The chain employs TRBV6-5 and TRBJ2-7; D not resolved. Deletions cut 6 bases from V and 3 bases from J, with 18 bases between. This CDR3 has 15 residues. Per the germline V gene, CDR1 is MNHEY and CDR2 is SVGAGI. In DNA form, the CDR3 reads TGTGCCAGCAGCTGGGGATTCTCCAACGGCTACGAGCAGTACTTC. It is translated as CASSWGFSNGYEQYF.

This clone was seen a single time. The V and J genes are TRBV6-5 and TRBJ2-1; 10 bases match TRBD1. There are 15 residues in the CDR3. V lost 0 bases and J lost 8; bases outside the gene matches: 4. The germline CDR1 and CDR2 sequences are MNHEY and SVGAGI. The CDR3 loop reads CASSYSTGGLDEQFF. The CDR3 DNA follows: TGTGCCAGCAGTTACTCGACAGGGGGCCTTGATGAGCAGTTCTTC.

V gene TRBV15 combines with J gene TRBJ2-7; tentative D call: TRBD1 (6 bases). V lost 0 bases and J lost 3, with 12 bases in between. This CDR3 spans 15 amino acids. The germline V gene has CDR1 LNHNV and CDR2 YYDKDF (reference sequence). The CDR3 loop is CATSRDREGGYEQYF. CDR3 coding DNA: TGTGCCACCAGCAGAGATCGGGAAGGGGGCTACGAGCAGTACTTC. Complete variable domain (other parts from reference TRBV15 and TRBJ2-7): DAMVIQNPRYQVTQFGKPVTLSCSQTLNHNVMYWYQQKSSQAPKLLFHYYDKDFNNEADTPDNFQSRRPNTSFCFLDIRSPGLGDTAMYLCATSRDREGGYEQYFGPGTRLTVT.

This chain links TRBV20-1 with TRBJ2-7, with D unclear. The ends were cut back, 6 bases at V and 3 bases at J, with 9 bases in the middle. This CDR3 region has 11 residues. Germline assignment: CDR1 DFQATT and CDR2 SNEGSKA (reference sequence). CDR3 region: CSATINYEQYF. CDR3 in DNA: TGCAGTGCCACGATCAACTACGAGCAGTACTTC.

V usage is TRBV28 and J usage is TRBJ2-5, with TRBD1 matching over 9 bases. Germline CDR1 is MDHEN and CDR2 is SYDVKM. V lost 4 bases and J lost 5; bases outside the gene matches: 14. This CDR3 comprises 17 residues. The CDR3 loop reads CASSSPGTGSILETQYF. CDR3 sequence (DNA): TGTGCCAGCAGTTCACCCGGGACAGGGAGTATTTTGGAGACCCAGTACTTC. Using reference TRBV28 and TRBJ2-5 for the parts outside the CDR3, the full variable domain is DVKVTQSSRYLVKRTGEKVFLECVQDMDHENMFWYRQDPGLGLRLIYFSYDVKMKEKGDIPEGYSVSREKKERFSLILESASTNQTSMYLCASSSPGTGSILETQYFGPGTRLLVL.

V gene TRBV28 combines with J gene TRBJ2-1; 11 nucleotides line up with TRBD2. CDR1 and CDR2 from the germline V gene are MDHEN and SYDVKM. With V trimmed by 4 bases and J by 0 bases, 5 bases remained unmatched. This CDR3 region has 17 residues. DNA of the CDR3: TGTGCCAGCAGTTCGAGACTAGCGGGGCACTCCTACAATGAGCAGTTCTTC. Encoded protein: CASSSRLAGHSYNEQFF.

The V call is TRBV7-2, the J call TRBJ2-3, with a weak D call TRBD2 (6 bases). V was pared by 5 bases and J by 2 bases, with 14 bases between. This CDR3 has 15 amino acids. The germline V gene has CDR1 SGHTA and CDR2 FQGNSA. CDR3 sequence reads: CASSPPRTTTDTQYF. In nucleotides, the CDR3 is TGTGCCAGCAGCCCCCCGCGGACTACCACAGATACGCAGTATTTT.

The rearrangement uses TRBV4-3 and TRBJ2-1; D not certain. Trimming shortened V by 3 bases and J by 5 bases, and 11 bases separated the two germline ends. Germline CDR1 LGHNA, CDR2 YSLEER. CDR3 length equals 14 residues. CDR3 bases: TGCGCCAGCAGCCAGTCCGAGTGGGACAATGAGCAGTTCTTC. Translating it yields CASSQSEWDNEQFF.

The rearrangement uses TRBV28 and TRBJ2-1, with TRBD1 matching 11 bases. V dropped 3 bases and J dropped 11; count of bases not matched to a gene: 12. Looked up from germline, CDR1 is MDHEN and CDR2 is SYDVKM. The CDR3 runs to 16 residues. Here the CDR3 reads CASSFAPGTGGEQQFF. The CDR3 bases are TGTGCCAGCAGTTTTGCTCCCGGGACAGGGGGGGAACAGCAGTTCTTC.

V and J are TRBV19 and TRBJ2-1; D possibly corresponds to TRBD2 (6 bases). V gave up 5 bases and J gave up 5 bases, with 16 bases separating them. Germline assignment: CDR1 LNHDA and CDR2 SQIVND (reference sequence). CDR3 length: 15 amino acids. Written as DNA, the CDR3 is TGTGCCAGTAGTTACGTCCTGGGGGGAAACAATGAGCAGTTCTTC. Its translation: CASSYVLGGNNEQFF. Complete variable domain (other parts from reference TRBV19 and TRBJ2-1): DGGITQSPKYLFRKEGQNVTLSCEQNLNHDAMYWYRQDPGQGLRLIYYSQIVNDFQKGDIAEGYSVSREKKESFPLTVTSAQKNPTAFYLCASSYVLGGNNEQFFGPGTRLTVL.

This clone was seen a single time. The chain combines TRBV15 with TRBJ2-1; tentative D call: TRBD2 (5 bases). Germline V lookup: CDR1 LNHNV, CDR2 YYDKDF (reference sequence). The V end lost 0 bases, the J end lost 10 bases, and 16 bases lay between the germline ends. CDR3 length: 15 amino acids. CDR3 protein: CATSRDNDLRREQFF. For the CDR3, the DNA is TGTGCCACCAGCAGAGATAACGACCTCAGGAGGGAGCAGTTCTTC.